This T cell receptor beta chain is from a study of PD-1 blockade in classical Hodgkin lymphoma. The V gene's germline CDR1 is MDHEN and CDR2 SYDVKM. This CDR3 has 17 amino acids. With 2 bases clipped from V and 4 bases from J, the junction kept 11 bases outside the gene matches. Relapse was seen in all patients after autologous stem cell transplantation, and brentuximab vedotin exposure was variable. Data came from immunoSEQ multiplex PCR; TCRdb stores just in-frame clones and leaves some out. The sample comprises roughly 14,000 clones, around 80% of which are singletons, and 20% to 30% rests with the top ten.

This receptor was obtained from a human donor with classical Hodgkin lymphoma. V is TRBV28 and J is TRBJ2-3; 8 bases agree with TRBD2. The source was peripheral blood mononuclear cells (PBMCs), collected before the second cycle of nivolumab. CDR3 in DNA: TGTGCCAGCAGTTTAGGGTTAGAGGGACTAGTATCAGATACGCAGTATTTT. Its protein product is CASSLGLEGLVSDTQYF.